This TCR beta chain was documented in a study of identical twins. This clonotype was counted a few times. The antigen remains undetermined. General study results and limits: High-abundance cord blood beta clonotypes had fewer insertions; memory repertoires showed none.

In TCRdb, the 5' RACE reads were re-called with MiXCR into one record per CDR3 protein. The table has about 1.7 million distinct CDR3 sequences, around 29% seen once. This CDR3 is 15 amino acids long. Germline V gene sequence: CDR1 SGHKS, CDR2 YYEKEE (reference sequence). V was shortened by 4 bases and J by 6 bases, with 17 bases between the two germline ends. This sequence was found in a newborn girl in good health. The sequenced sample consisted of cord blood. V is TRBV5-5 and J is TRBJ1-5; possibly TRBD1 for D (6 bases). The CDR3 DNA follows: TGTGCCAGCAGCGTACAGGGTGGGGTGAGTCAGCCCCAGCATTTT. Translating gives CASSVQGGVSQPQHF.